A selection of T cell receptor beta chains follows, all from one sample in a study of Graves' ophthalmopathy and Graves' hyperthyroidism. One entry per CDR3 protein, called by TCRdb with MiXCR from the multiplex PCR reads. In the table there are under 350,000 distinct CDR3 sequences, about a sixth of which are singletons. The material sequenced was peripheral blood. The source is an adult man with Graves' ophthalmopathy. Both conserved end residues are part of each CDR3. The D gene is left open where the match is weak. Some rows have no size entry. The others give once, few or many, or a class for an expanded clone.

J gene: TRBJ2-7; D gene: TRBD1; V gene: TRBV6-1; clone size: many; CDR3 protein: CASSGEMRGRSYEQYF; CDR3 DNA: TGTGCCAGCAGTGGAGAAATGAGGGGGCGTTCCTACGAGCAGTACTTC
J gene: TRBJ2-5; D gene: TRBD2; V gene: TRBV10-3; clone size: many; CDR3 protein: CAISEPGSSGRKETQYF; CDR3 DNA: TGTGCCATCAGTGAGCCCGGGTCTAGCGGGAGGAAAGAGACCCAGTACTTC
J gene: TRBJ1-1; D gene: .; V gene: TRBV18; clone size: .; CDR3 protein: CASSVDWNTEAFF; CDR3 DNA: TGTGCCAGCTCCGTAGACTGGAACACTGAAGCTTTCTTT
J gene: TRBJ1-5; D gene: .; V gene: TRBV20-1; clone size: many; CDR3 protein: CSALGGGGRQPQHF; CDR3 DNA: TGCAGTGCTCTTGGGGGCGGGGGACGACAGCCCCAGCATTTT
J gene: TRBJ2-5; D gene: .; V gene: TRBV12-5; clone size: many; CDR3 protein: CASGLGGQTQYF; CDR3 DNA: TGTGCTAGTGGTTTGGGGGGGCAGACCCAGTACTTC
J gene: TRBJ1-2; D gene: TRBD1; V gene: TRBV7-8; clone size: many; CDR3 protein: CASSLADRGHGYTF; CDR3 DNA: TGTGCCAGCAGCTTAGCGGACAGGGGGCATGGCTACACCTTC
J gene: TRBJ1-1; D gene: .; V gene: TRBV20-1; clone size: once; CDR3 protein: CSARPADNEENTEAFF; CDR3 DNA: TGCAGTGCTAGGCCCGCGGACAACGAGGAGAACACTGAAGCTTTCTTT
J gene: TRBJ2-7; D gene: TRBD1; V gene: TRBV29-1; clone size: .; CDR3 protein: CSGVGDSREQYF; CDR3 DNA: TGCAGCGGAGTCGGGGACAGCCGCGAGCAGTACTTC
J gene: TRBJ1-3; D gene: .; V gene: TRBV6-5; clone size: many; CDR3 protein: CASSYRSTAHSGNTIYF; CDR3 DNA: TGTGCCAGCAGTTACCGTTCGACGGCCCACTCTGGAAACACCATATATTTT
J gene: TRBJ2-5; D gene: .; V gene: TRBV11-1; clone size: many; CDR3 protein: CASSPTIEETQYF; CDR3 DNA: TGTGCCAGCAGCCCGACAATTGAAGAGACCCAGTACTTC
J gene: TRBJ1-1; D gene: .; V gene: TRBV7-6; clone size: many; CDR3 protein: CASSSETGNTEAFF; CDR3 DNA: TGTGCCAGCAGTTCTGAGACGGGGAACACTGAAGCTTTCTTT
J gene: TRBJ2-5; D gene: TRBD1; V gene: TRBV4-3; clone size: .; CDR3 protein: CASSQELRGPETQYF; CDR3 DNA: TGCGCCAGCAGCCAGGAGCTCAGGGGGCCAGAGACCCAGTACTTC
J gene: TRBJ1-2; D gene: .; V gene: TRBV4-3; clone size: many; CDR3 protein: CASSLTLGDGYTF; CDR3 DNA: TGCGCCAGCAGCCTGACCCTAGGGGATGGCTACACCTTC
J gene: TRBJ1-1; D gene: TRBD1; V gene: TRBV7-9; clone size: many; CDR3 protein: CASSLDRGPTEAFF; CDR3 DNA: TGTGCCAGCAGCTTAGACAGGGGGCCCACTGAAGCTTTCTTT
J gene: TRBJ1-5; D gene: .; V gene: TRBV7-2; clone size: many; CDR3 protein: CASSSEGRGQPQHF; CDR3 DNA: TGTGCCAGCAGCTCAGAGGGGAGGGGTCAGCCCCAGCATTTT
J gene: TRBJ1-1; D gene: .; V gene: TRBV6-1; clone size: many; CDR3 protein: CASSLRTVTMNTEAFF; CDR3 DNA: TGTGCCAGCAGTCTCCGGACAGTCACAATGAACACTGAAGCTTTCTTT
J gene: TRBJ1-5; D gene: .; V gene: TRBV7-2; clone size: few; CDR3 protein: CASSQNRNQPQHF; CDR3 DNA: TGTGCCAGCAGTCAAAACAGAAATCAGCCCCAGCATTTT
J gene: TRBJ1-5; D gene: .; V gene: TRBV7-8; clone size: .; CDR3 protein: CASSSSPVRVDQPQRF; CDR3 DNA: TGTGCCAGCAGCTCTAGCCCCGTCAGGGTGGATCAGCCCCAGCGTTTT
J gene: TRBJ2-5; D gene: TRBD2; V gene: TRBV11-2; clone size: many; CDR3 protein: CASSLGGTSGDFWQETQYF; CDR3 DNA: TGTGCCAGCAGCTTAGGCGGGACTAGCGGGGATTTTTGGCAAGAGACCCAGTACTTC
J gene: TRBJ2-2; D gene: TRBD1; V gene: TRBV29-1; clone size: many; CDR3 protein: CSVEANTGGLGTGELFF; CDR3 DNA: TGCAGCGTTGAGGCAAACACAGGGGGGCTTGGCACCGGGGAGCTGTTTTTT
J gene: TRBJ2-6; D gene: .; V gene: TRBV19; clone size: .; CDR3 protein: CASSPGAGANVLTF; CDR3 DNA: TGTGCCAGTAGCCCAGGGGCCGGGGCCAACGTCCTGACTTTC
J gene: TRBJ1-1; D gene: .; V gene: TRBV10-2; clone size: .; CDR3 protein: CASSGVRAGTEAFF; CDR3 DNA: TGCGCCAGCAGTGGGGTCAGGGCGGGCACTGAAGCTTTCTTT
J gene: TRBJ1-2; D gene: .; V gene: TRBV29-1; clone size: many; CDR3 protein: CSVGQSDGYTF; CDR3 DNA: TGCAGCGTTGGGCAGAGTGATGGCTACACCTTC
J gene: TRBJ1-1; D gene: .; V gene: TRBV19; clone size: few; CDR3 protein: CASSTTGTTEAFF; CDR3 DNA: TGTGCCAGTAGCACCACAGGGACCACTGAAGCTTTCTTT
J gene: TRBJ2-7; D gene: TRBD1; V gene: TRBV5-5; clone size: many; CDR3 protein: CASSSGTGGVEQYF; CDR3 DNA: TGTGCCAGCAGCTCCGGGACAGGGGGGGTCGAGCAGTACTTC
J gene: TRBJ2-5; D gene: .; V gene: TRBV6-5; clone size: many; CDR3 protein: CASSYPRLAGALRETQYF; CDR3 DNA: TGTGCCAGCAGTTACCCCCGTTTGGCTGGGGCACTCAGAGAGACCCAGTACTTC
J gene: TRBJ1-1; D gene: .; V gene: TRBV7-2; clone size: .; CDR3 protein: CASSKVGLNTEACF; CDR3 DNA: TGTGCCAGCAGCAAGGTAGGACTGAACACTGAAGCTTGCTTT
J gene: TRBJ2-5; D gene: TRBD1; V gene: TRBV18; clone size: many; CDR3 protein: CASSSGTGSRETQYF; CDR3 DNA: TGTGCCAGCTCGTCCGGGACAGGGAGTCGAGAGACCCAGTACTTC
J gene: TRBJ1-3; D gene: .; V gene: TRBV11-1; clone size: many; CDR3 protein: CASSLEGAGRSGNTIYF; CDR3 DNA: TGTGCCAGCAGCTTAGAAGGCGCCGGTCGGTCTGGAAACACCATATATTTT
J gene: TRBJ1-5; D gene: .; V gene: TRBV6-5; clone size: many; CDR3 protein: CASSYSRQVNQPQHF; CDR3 DNA: TGTGCCAGCAGTTACTCAAGACAGGTCAATCAGCCCCAGCATTTT
J gene: TRBJ2-5; D gene: .; V gene: TRBV13; clone size: many; CDR3 protein: CASSRRGGLQETQYF; CDR3 DNA: TGTGCCAGCAGCCGAAGAGGGGGGCTCCAAGAGACCCAGTACTTC
J gene: TRBJ2-7; D gene: TRBD2; V gene: TRBV19; clone size: many; CDR3 protein: CASKGLAGAYEQYF; CDR3 DNA: TGTGCCAGTAAAGGACTAGCGGGAGCCTACGAGCAGTACTTC
J gene: TRBJ1-2; D gene: .; V gene: TRBV12-3/TRBV12-4; clone size: .; CDR3 protein: CASRSRTRPSGGYTF; CDR3 DNA: TGTGCCAGCAGGTCCAGGACGCGTCCTTCGGGCGGCTACACCTTC
J gene: TRBJ1-6; D gene: TRBD1; V gene: TRBV20-1; clone size: many; CDR3 protein: CSALPVGTGGSPLHF; CDR3 DNA: TGCAGTGCTCTCCCCGTGGGGACAGGCGGTTCACCCCTCCACTTT
J gene: TRBJ2-7; D gene: .; V gene: TRBV4-1; clone size: few; CDR3 protein: CASSQGPPATTSYEQYF; CDR3 DNA: TGCGCCAGCAGCCAAGGTCCCCCCGCCACCACGAGCTACGAGCAGTACTTC
J gene: TRBJ1-2; D gene: .; V gene: TRBV6-1; clone size: many; CDR3 protein: CASSEAPGGDYGYTF; CDR3 DNA: TGTGCCAGCAGTGAAGCCCCGGGAGGAGACTATGGCTACACCTTC
J gene: TRBJ2-5; D gene: .; V gene: TRBV6-5; clone size: many; CDR3 protein: CASSYEATGTQYF; CDR3 DNA: TGTGCCAGCAGTTACGAGGCGACGGGGACCCAGTACTTC
J gene: TRBJ1-2; D gene: .; V gene: TRBV6-1; clone size: .; CDR3 protein: CASSEGSGDIYGYTF; CDR3 DNA: TGTGCCAGCAGTGAAGGCTCGGGGGACATCTATGGCTACACCTTC
J gene: TRBJ2-7; D gene: .; V gene: TRBV6-1; clone size: .; CDR3 protein: CASSRVAYEQYF; CDR3 DNA: TGTGCCAGCAGTCGCGTGGCGTACGAGCAGTACTTC
J gene: TRBJ1-1; D gene: .; V gene: TRBV12-3/TRBV12-4; clone size: many; CDR3 protein: CASSSQLSTEAFF; CDR3 DNA: TGTGCCAGCAGTTCCCAACTAAGCACTGAAGCTTTCTTT
J gene: TRBJ2-5; D gene: .; V gene: TRBV4-1; clone size: many; CDR3 protein: CASAPGMDGTQYF; CDR3 DNA: TGCGCCAGCGCACCGGGCATGGACGGGACCCAGTACTTC
J gene: TRBJ2-2; D gene: .; V gene: TRBV18; clone size: .; CDR3 protein: CASSPLAANTGELFF; CDR3 DNA: TGTGCCAGCTCACCGCTAGCCGCTAACACCGGGGAGCTGTTTTTT
J gene: TRBJ2-5; D gene: .; V gene: TRBV30; clone size: many; CDR3 protein: CAWSGSTQETQYF; CDR3 DNA: TGTGCCTGGAGTGGGTCCACTCAAGAGACCCAGTACTTC
J gene: TRBJ2-7; D gene: TRBD1; V gene: TRBV3-1; clone size: many; CDR3 protein: CASSQEGQSSYEQYF; CDR3 DNA: TGTGCCAGCAGCCAAGAGGGACAGAGCTCCTACGAGCAGTACTTC
J gene: TRBJ2-7; D gene: TRBD2; V gene: TRBV11-2; clone size: many; CDR3 protein: CASSFGLVSDEQYF; CDR3 DNA: TGTGCCAGCAGCTTCGGACTAGTTAGCGACGAGCAGTACTTC
J gene: TRBJ1-5; D gene: TRBD1; V gene: TRBV20-1; clone size: many; CDR3 protein: CSARPKRTGPQHF; CDR3 DNA: TGCAGTGCTAGGCCAAAAAGGACAGGGCCCCAGCATTTT
J gene: TRBJ2-7; D gene: .; V gene: TRBV29-1; clone size: many; CDR3 protein: CSVNDRSSYEQYF; CDR3 DNA: TGCAGCGTTAATGACAGGAGCTCCTACGAGCAGTACTTC
J gene: TRBJ1-5; D gene: TRBD1; V gene: TRBV27; clone size: many; CDR3 protein: CASSLFGTGNQPQHF; CDR3 DNA: TGTGCCAGCAGTTTATTCGGGACAGGCAATCAGCCCCAGCATTTT
J gene: TRBJ2-7; D gene: .; V gene: TRBV6-5; clone size: .; CDR3 protein: CASSYQGAGGPHYEQYF; CDR3 DNA: TGTGCCAGCAGTTACCAGGGGGCGGGAGGGCCCCACTACGAGCAGTACTTC
J gene: TRBJ1-3; D gene: .; V gene: TRBV24-1; clone size: many; CDR3 protein: CATSDLGQYSGNTIYF; CDR3 DNA: TGTGCCACCAGTGACCTTGGACAGTACTCTGGAAACACCATATATTTT
J gene: TRBJ2-5; D gene: .; V gene: TRBV6-5; clone size: many; CDR3 protein: CASSYFPLFETQYF; CDR3 DNA: TGTGCCAGCAGTTACTTTCCACTATTCGAGACCCAGTACTTC
J gene: TRBJ2-7; D gene: .; V gene: TRBV2; clone size: many; CDR3 protein: CASTGHTGEQYF; CDR3 DNA: TGTGCCAGCACGGGACACACTGGGGAGCAGTACTTC
J gene: TRBJ1-6; D gene: .; V gene: TRBV7-2; clone size: many; CDR3 protein: CASSLGRDNSPLHF; CDR3 DNA: TGTGCCAGCAGCTTAGGACGGGATAATTCACCCCTCCACTTT
J gene: TRBJ1-2; D gene: .; V gene: TRBV6-2/TRBV6-3; clone size: many; CDR3 protein: CASASVQGTTYGYTF; CDR3 DNA: TGTGCCAGCGCCTCGGTGCAGGGAACCACCTATGGCTACACCTTC
J gene: TRBJ2-7; D gene: TRBD2; V gene: TRBV20-1; clone size: .; CDR3 protein: CSARLAVGGYEQYF; CDR3 DNA: TGCAGTGCCAGACTAGCGGTTGGTGGTTACGAGCAGTACTTC
J gene: TRBJ2-7; D gene: .; V gene: TRBV19; clone size: many; CDR3 protein: CASSWQVGREQYF; CDR3 DNA: TGTGCCAGTAGTTGGCAGGTTGGAAGAGAGCAGTACTTC
J gene: TRBJ2-2; D gene: .; V gene: TRBV5-1; clone size: many; CDR3 protein: CASSARAGNTGELFF; CDR3 DNA: TGCGCCAGCAGCGCCCGGGCCGGCAACACCGGGGAGCTGTTTTTT
J gene: TRBJ1-1; D gene: TRBD1; V gene: TRBV12-3/TRBV12-4; clone size: many; CDR3 protein: CASSAGQALKTEAFF; CDR3 DNA: TGTGCCAGCAGTGCAGGACAGGCTCTTAAGACTGAAGCTTTCTTT
J gene: TRBJ1-1; D gene: .; V gene: TRBV30; clone size: many; CDR3 protein: CAWSYTGQNTEAFF; CDR3 DNA: TGTGCCTGGAGCTACACCGGACAGAACACTGAAGCTTTCTTT